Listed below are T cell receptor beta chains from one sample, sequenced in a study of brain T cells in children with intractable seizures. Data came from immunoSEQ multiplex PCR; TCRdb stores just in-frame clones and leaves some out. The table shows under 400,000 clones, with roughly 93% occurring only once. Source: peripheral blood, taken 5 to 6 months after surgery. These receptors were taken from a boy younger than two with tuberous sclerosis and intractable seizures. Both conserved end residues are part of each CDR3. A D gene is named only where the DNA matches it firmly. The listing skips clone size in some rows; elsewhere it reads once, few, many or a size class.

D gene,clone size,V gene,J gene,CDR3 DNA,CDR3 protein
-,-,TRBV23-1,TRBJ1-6,TGCGCCAGCAGTCACTTTGACAACCCTAGTAATTCACCCCTCCACTTT,CASSHFDNPSNSPLHF
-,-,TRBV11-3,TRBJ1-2,TGTGCCAGCAGCATCGGACGGCTCTATGGCTACACCTTC,CASSIGRLYGYTF
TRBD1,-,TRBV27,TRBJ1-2,TGTGCCAGCAGTTTATCAGCAGGGACAGGGGGCGGCTACACCTTC,CASSLSAGTGGGYTF
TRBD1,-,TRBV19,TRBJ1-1,TGTGCCAGTAGTATCCGAGGGGGCTTGACTGAAGCTTTCTTT,CASSIRGGLTEAFF
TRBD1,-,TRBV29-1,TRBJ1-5,TGCAGCGTGGGACAGGGCAATAGCAATCAGCCCCAGCATTTT,CSVGQGNSNQPQHF
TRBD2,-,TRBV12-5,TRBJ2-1,TGTGCTAGTGCTCTCCAGGGACTAGCGGGAATTGAGCAGTTCTTC,CASALQGLAGIEQFF
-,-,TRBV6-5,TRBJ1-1,TGTGCCAGCAGTTACTCGAGAGGGAGAAACACTGAAGCTTTCTTT,CASSYSRGRNTEAFF
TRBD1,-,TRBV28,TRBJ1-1,TGTGCCAGCAGTGCGGGACAGGGGGCTATAACTTTCTTT,CASSAGQGAITFF
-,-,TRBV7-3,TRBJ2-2,TGTGCCAGCAGCTTCCTCACCGGGGAGCTGTTTTTT,CASSFLTGELFF
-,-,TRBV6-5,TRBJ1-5,TGTGCCAGCAGTTACAATAGCAATCAGCCCCAGCATTTT,CASSYNSNQPQHF
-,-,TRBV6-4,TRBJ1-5,TGTGCCAGCAGTGACCGGGCCAAGAATCAGCCCCAGCATTTT,CASSDRAKNQPQHF
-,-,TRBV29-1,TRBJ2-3,TGCAGCGTTCGGGCAGGCAGCACAGATACGCAGTATTTT,CSVRAGSTDTQYF
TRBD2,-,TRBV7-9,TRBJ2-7,TGTGCCAGCACCGATACCGGGACTAGCCAATCCTACGAGCAGTACTTC,CASTDTGTSQSYEQYF
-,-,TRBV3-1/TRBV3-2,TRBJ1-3,TGTGCCAGCAGCCCTGGAAACACCATATATTTT,CASSPGNTIYF
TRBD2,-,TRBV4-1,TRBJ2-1,TGCGCCAGCAGCCGACCCCTAGCGGGGTCCTACAATGAGCAGTTCTTC,CASSRPLAGSYNEQFF
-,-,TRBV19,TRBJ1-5,TGTGCCAGTAGTATCCGGGACCTATACAATCAGCCCCAGCATTTT,CASSIRDLYNQPQHF
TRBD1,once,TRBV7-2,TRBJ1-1,TGTGCCAGCAGCACCAACCGGGACAGGATCACTGAAGCTTTCTTT,CASSTNRDRITEAFF
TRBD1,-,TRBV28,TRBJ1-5,TGTGCCAGCAGGACCCGGGACAGGCTTACCAAGAGCAATCAGCCCCAGCATTTT,CASRTRDRLTKSNQPQHF
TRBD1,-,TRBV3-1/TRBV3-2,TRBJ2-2,TGTGCCAGCAGCCAGTTGGACAGGAGGAACACCGGGGAGCTGTTTTTT,CASSQLDRRNTGELFF
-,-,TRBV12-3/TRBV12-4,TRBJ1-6,TGTGCCAGCGGCTTAACTAATTCACCCCTCCACTTT,CASGLTNSPLHF
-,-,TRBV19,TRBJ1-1,TGTGCCAGTATCGGCTCCAGGTTT,CASIGSRF
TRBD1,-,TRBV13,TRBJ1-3,TGTGCCAGCAGCCAGGGGTATATCCAGGGGGCTGGAAACACCATATATTTT,CASSQGYIQGAGNTIYF
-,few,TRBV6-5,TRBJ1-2,TGTGCCAGGCTGGGACTTCCCGACTATGGCTACACCTTC,CARLGLPDYGYTF
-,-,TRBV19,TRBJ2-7,TGTGCCAGTAGTATCGGGGCAACTACCTACGAGCAGTACTTC,CASSIGATTYEQYF
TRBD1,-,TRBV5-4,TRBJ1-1,TGTGCCAGCAGCGGTGACAGGGGCTCCACTGAAGCTTTCTTT,CASSGDRGSTEAFF
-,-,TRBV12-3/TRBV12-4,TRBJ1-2,TGTGCCAGCAGTCCCTTTTCAAACTATGGCTACACCTTC,CASSPFSNYGYTF
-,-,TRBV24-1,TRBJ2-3,TGTGCCACCAGTGAGCCCACCGGGACTCGCACAGATACGCAGTATTTT,CATSEPTGTRTDTQYF
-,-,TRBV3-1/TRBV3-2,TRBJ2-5,TGTGCCAGCAGCCAAGATGTCTTGGCGGGGACTTTAGGGACCCAGTACTTC,CASSQDVLAGTLGTQYF
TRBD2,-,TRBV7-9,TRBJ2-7,TGTGCCAGCAGCTTAGCCGGGAGGTACTACGAGCAGTACTTC,CASSLAGRYYEQYF
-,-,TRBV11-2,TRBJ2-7,TGTGCCAGCAGCTTGGACGGTTACGAGCAGTACTTC,CASSLDGYEQYF
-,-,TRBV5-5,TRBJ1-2,TGTGCCAGCAGCCTACCTCTCGGGCAGCCAGTCTATGGCTACACCTTC,CASSLPLGQPVYGYTF
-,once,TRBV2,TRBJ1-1,TGTGCCAGCAGTGAAGGCCCCCCCCGGCCGGCGAACACTGAAGCTTTCTTT,CASSEGPPRPANTEAFF
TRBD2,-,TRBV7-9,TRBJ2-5,TGTGCCAGCAGCGAACTAGCGCGGTACCAAGAGACCCAGTACTTC,CASSELARYQETQYF
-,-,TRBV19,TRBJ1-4,TGTGCCAGTAGTATTGGCTTTGGGACTAATGAAAAACTGTTTTTT,CASSIGFGTNEKLFF
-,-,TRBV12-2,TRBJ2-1,TGTGCAAGTCGCTTTCACTCTAGCGGGAGGTGGTGCCCATACAATGAGCAGTTCTTC,CASRFHSSGRWCPYNEQFF
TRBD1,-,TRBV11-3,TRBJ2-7,TGTGCCAGCAGCCTACGTCTCCGGGACAGGGGGCCCGAGCAGTACTTC,CASSLRLRDRGPEQYF
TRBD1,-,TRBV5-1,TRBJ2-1,TGCGCCAGCAGCGCCGCAGGGGGACATGAGCAGTTCTTC,CASSAAGGHEQFF
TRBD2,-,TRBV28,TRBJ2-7,TGTGCCAGCAGGACTAGCGGGAGAGGTAGGGAGCAGTACTTC,CASRTSGRGREQYF
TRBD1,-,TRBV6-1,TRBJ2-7,TGTGCCAGCAGTGAAATCGACAGGGATGGTTACGAGCAGTACTTC,CASSEIDRDGYEQYF
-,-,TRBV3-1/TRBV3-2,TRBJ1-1,TGTGCCAGCAGCCAAGATCCTGGGGTAGGGGGAACTGAAGCTTTCTTT,CASSQDPGVGGTEAFF
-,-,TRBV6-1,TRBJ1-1,TGTGCCAGCAGTGAAAGCTGGGGACGAGCAGAAGCTTTCTTT,CASSESWGRAEAFF
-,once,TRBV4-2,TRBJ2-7,TGTGCCAGCAGCCCACCTTTAAGCGGGCAGCGGACCTACGAGCAGTACTTC,CASSPPLSGQRTYEQYF
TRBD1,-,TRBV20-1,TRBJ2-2,TGCAGTGCACAGGGGGCGTTAGGGCTGTTTTTT,CSAQGALGLFF
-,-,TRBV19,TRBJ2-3,TGTGCCAGTCGCGGACAGACCCGTGACACAGATACGCAGTATTTT,CASRGQTRDTDTQYF
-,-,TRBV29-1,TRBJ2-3,TGCAGCGTCCGCAGACAGACTAGCACAGATACGCAGTATTTT,CSVRRQTSTDTQYF
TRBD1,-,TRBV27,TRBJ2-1,TGTGCCAGCAGTTTAGGACAGGGGGCGAGGAATGAGCAGTTCTTC,CASSLGQGARNEQFF
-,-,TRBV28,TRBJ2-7,TGTGCCAGCAGTTTAAAGGGCTCCTACGAGCAGTACTTC,CASSLKGSYEQYF
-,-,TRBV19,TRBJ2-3,TGTGCCAGTAGTAGGGACCCCTCCGGGAGAGGGGGGGATACGCAGTATTTT,CASSRDPSGRGGDTQYF
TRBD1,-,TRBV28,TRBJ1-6,TGTGCCAGCAGTAGGGGGCCCTTAGACTATAATTCACCCCTCCACTTT,CASSRGPLDYNSPLHF
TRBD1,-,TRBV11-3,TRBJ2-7,TGTGCCAGCAGCTCTCGGACAGGGGAACGCTACGAGCAGTACTTC,CASSSRTGERYEQYF
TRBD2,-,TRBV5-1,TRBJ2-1,TGCGCCAGCAGCTTGAGGGTTAGCGGGAGTATAAGAAATGAGCAGTTCTTC,CASSLRVSGSIRNEQFF
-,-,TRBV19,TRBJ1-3,TGTGCCAGTAGTAGGATGACGGCTGGAAACACCATATATTTT,CASSRMTAGNTIYF
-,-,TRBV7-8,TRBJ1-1,TGTGCCAGCAGCTTGGGGGCCACGAACACTGAAGCTTTCTTT,CASSLGATNTEAFF
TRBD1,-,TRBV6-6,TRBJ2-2,TGTGCCAGCAGCATACAGGGGATAAGCACCGGGGAGCTGTTTTTT,CASSIQGISTGELFF
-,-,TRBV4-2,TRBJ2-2,TGTGCCAGCAGCCAAGATCTTTTTTTGGGCGGGGAGCTGTTTTTT,CASSQDLFLGGELFF
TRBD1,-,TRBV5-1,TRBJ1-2,TGCGCCAGCAGCTTGGAGGACAGGGGGCAGGAAGGCTACACCTTC,CASSLEDRGQEGYTF
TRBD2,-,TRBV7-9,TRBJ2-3,TGTGCCAGCAGCTTAGCGGCTAGCGGGGCACGCACAGATACGCAGTATTTT,CASSLAASGARTDTQYF